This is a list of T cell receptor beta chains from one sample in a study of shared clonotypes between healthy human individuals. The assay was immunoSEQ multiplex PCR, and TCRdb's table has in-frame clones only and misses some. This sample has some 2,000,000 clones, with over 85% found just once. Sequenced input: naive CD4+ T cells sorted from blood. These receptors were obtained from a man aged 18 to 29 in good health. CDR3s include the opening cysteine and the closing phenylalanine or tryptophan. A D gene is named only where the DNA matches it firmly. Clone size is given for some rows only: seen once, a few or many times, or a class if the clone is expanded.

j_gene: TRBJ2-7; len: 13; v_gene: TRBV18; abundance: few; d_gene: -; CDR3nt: TGTGCCAGCTCACTATCGGAGTACTACGAGCAGTACTTC; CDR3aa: CASSLSEYYEQYF
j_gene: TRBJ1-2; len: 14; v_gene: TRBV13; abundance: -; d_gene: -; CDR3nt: TGTGCCAGCAGCTTAGCCGGAACGGGATATGGCTACACCTTC; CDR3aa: CASSLAGTGYGYTF
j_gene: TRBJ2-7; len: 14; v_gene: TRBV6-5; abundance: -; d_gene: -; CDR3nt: TGTGCCAGCAGTTTGCAGGGGATACCGTACGAGCAGTACTTC; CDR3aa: CASSLQGIPYEQYF
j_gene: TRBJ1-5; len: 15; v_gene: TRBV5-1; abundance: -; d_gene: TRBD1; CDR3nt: TGCGCCAGCAGCATCGGGACAGAACTGAATCAGCCCCAGCATTTT; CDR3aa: CASSIGTELNQPQHF
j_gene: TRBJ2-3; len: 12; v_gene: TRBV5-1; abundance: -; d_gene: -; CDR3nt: TGCGCCAGCAATAACCCGCCAGATACGCAGTATTTT; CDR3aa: CASNNPPDTQYF
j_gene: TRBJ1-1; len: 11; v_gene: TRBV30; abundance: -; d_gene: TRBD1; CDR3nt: TGTGCCTGGGGGGACAGGAGCTCAGCTTTCTTT; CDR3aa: CAWGDRSSAFF
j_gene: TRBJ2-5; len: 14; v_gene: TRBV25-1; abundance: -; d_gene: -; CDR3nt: TGTGCCAGCAGTGAACACCTATTCCAAGAGACCCAGTACTTC; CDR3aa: CASSEHLFQETQYF
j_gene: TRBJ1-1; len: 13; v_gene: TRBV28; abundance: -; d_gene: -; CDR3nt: TGTGCCAGCATGGCACAGGGGAACACTGAAGCTTTCTTT; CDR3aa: CASMAQGNTEAFF
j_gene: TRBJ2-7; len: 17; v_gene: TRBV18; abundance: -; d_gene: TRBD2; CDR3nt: TGTGCCAGCTCCCCACCGACTAGCGGGAAGTCTAAAGACGAGCAGTACTTC; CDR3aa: CASSPPTSGKSKDEQYF
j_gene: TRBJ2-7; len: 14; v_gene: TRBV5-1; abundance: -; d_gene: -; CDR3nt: TGCGCCAGCAGCTTGGAGCCGTTAGCCTACGAGCAGTACTTC; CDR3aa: CASSLEPLAYEQYF
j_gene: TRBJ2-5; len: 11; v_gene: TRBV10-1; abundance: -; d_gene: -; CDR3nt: TGCGCCAGCAGTGATAGAGAGACCCAGTACTTC; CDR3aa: CASSDRETQYF
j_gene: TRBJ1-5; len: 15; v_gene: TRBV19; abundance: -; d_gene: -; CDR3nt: TGTGCCAGTACCTTGAAGGGGGTGTCCAATCAGCCCCAGCATTTT; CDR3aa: CASTLKGVSNQPQHF
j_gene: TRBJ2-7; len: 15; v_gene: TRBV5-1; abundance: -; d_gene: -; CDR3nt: TGCGCCAGCAGCCAGGGTGGGATTTACCCTTCCGAGCAGTACTTC; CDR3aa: CASSQGGIYPSEQYF
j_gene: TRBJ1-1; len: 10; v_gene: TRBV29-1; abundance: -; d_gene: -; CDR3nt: TGCAGCGGTCTCAACACTGAAGCTTTCTTT; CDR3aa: CSGLNTEAFF
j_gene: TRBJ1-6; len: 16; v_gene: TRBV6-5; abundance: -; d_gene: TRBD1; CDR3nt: TGTGCCAGCAGTTACTCGATCGGACAGGGGGGTTCACCCCTCCACTTT; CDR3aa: CASSYSIGQGGSPLHF
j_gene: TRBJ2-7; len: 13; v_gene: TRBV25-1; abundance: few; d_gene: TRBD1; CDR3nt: TGTGCCAGCGAGACCAGGGGGCTGGGCGAGCAGTACTTC; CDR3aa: CASETRGLGEQYF
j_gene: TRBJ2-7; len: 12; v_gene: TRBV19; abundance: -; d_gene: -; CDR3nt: TGTGCCAGTAGTATCCCGGGCTACGAGCAGTACTTC; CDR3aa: CASSIPGYEQYF